This TCR beta chain was captured by sequencing in a study of cytomegalovirus exposure and HLA in healthy donors. Study results and caveats: There were several of the most significant clusters that appeared linked to common viral pathogens in a later analysis.

The length of the CDR3 is 15 residues. Germline V lookup: CDR1 SGHRS, CDR2 YFSETQ. V was pared by 0 bases and J by 2 bases, with 8 bases between. Points on this clone: Its antigen is still unknown.

13 Jbeta primers and 60 Vbeta primers were used for the PCR. The data were produced by immunoSEQ multiplex PCR, yet TCRdb's version contains in-frame clones alone and is incomplete. The profile shows over 80,000 clones, around three quarters of them singletons. V usage is TRBV5-1 and J usage is TRBJ2-2, with D uncertain. Sequencing used PBMCs. This TCR came from a man in his 60s in good health and CMV-seropositive. CDR3 protein: CASSLAVSNTGELFF. Here the CDR3 DNA reads TGCGCCAGCAGCTTGGCCGTCTCTAACACCGGGGAGCTGTTTTTT.